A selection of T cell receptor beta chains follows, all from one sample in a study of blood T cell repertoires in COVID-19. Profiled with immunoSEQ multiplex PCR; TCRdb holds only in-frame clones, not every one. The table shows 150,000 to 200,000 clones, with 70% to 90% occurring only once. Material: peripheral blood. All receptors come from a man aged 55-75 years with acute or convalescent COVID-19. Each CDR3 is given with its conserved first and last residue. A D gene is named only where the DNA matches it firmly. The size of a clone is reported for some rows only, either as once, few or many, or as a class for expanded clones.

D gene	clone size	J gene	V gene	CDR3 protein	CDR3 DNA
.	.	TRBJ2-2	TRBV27	CATKPGVQVTGELFF	TGTGCCACCAAACCGGGGGTCCAGGTTACCGGGGAGCTGTTTTTT
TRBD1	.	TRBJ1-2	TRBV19	CASSMAGGFGYTF	TGTGCCAGTAGTATGGCAGGGGGCTTTGGCTACACCTTC
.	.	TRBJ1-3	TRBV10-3	CAISEFGVSGSGNTIYF	TGTGCCATCAGTGAGTTCGGGGTGTCGGGCTCTGGAAACACCATATATTTT
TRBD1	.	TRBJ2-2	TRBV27	CASSSQGALSPGELFF	TGTGCCAGCAGTTCGCAGGGGGCGCTCTCACCGGGGGAGCTGTTTTTT
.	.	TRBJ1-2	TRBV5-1	CASSPGQRGYTF	TGCGCCAGCAGCCCGGGACAACGAGGCTACACCTTC
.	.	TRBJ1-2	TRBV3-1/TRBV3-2	CASSSTDRGYGYTF	TGTGCCAGCAGCTCCACGGACAGAGGCTATGGCTACACCTTC
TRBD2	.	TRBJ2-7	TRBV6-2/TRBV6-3	CASSRTSGGYEQYF	TGTGCCAGCAGTCGGACTAGCGGGGGCTACGAGCAGTACTTC
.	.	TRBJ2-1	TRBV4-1	CASSPTVRAGDLLF	TGCGCCAGCAGCCCTACTGTTAGGGCGGGTGACCTACTCTTC
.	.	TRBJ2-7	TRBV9	CASSVDPGERYEQYF	TGTGCCAGCAGCGTAGATCCAGGGGAACGGTACGAGCAGTACTTC
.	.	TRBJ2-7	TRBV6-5	CATLGEAYEQYF	TGTGCCACCTTGGGGGAGGCCTACGAGCAGTACTTC
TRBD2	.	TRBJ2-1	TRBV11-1	CASSFGTSVANEQFF	TGTGCCAGCAGCTTCGGGACTAGCGTAGCGAATGAGCAGTTCTTC
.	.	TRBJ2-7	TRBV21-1	CASSSREARGEQYF	TGTGCCAGCAGCAGCCGGGAGGCCCGAGGGGAGCAGTACTTC
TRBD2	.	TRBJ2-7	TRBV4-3	CASSQDRGGTPYEQYF	TGCGCCAGCAGCCAAGATCGGGGAGGGACCCCCTACGAGCAGTACTTC
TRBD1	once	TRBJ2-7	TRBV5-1	CASSPDRDRHEQYF	TGCGCCAGCAGCCCCGACAGGGATCGGCACGAGCAGTACTTC
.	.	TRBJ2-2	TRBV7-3	CASSLGLAGTGELFF	TGTGCCAGCAGCTTAGGCCTAGCAGGCACCGGGGAGCTGTTTTTT
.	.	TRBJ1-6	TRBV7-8	CASSSLTGRPYNSPLHF	TGTGCCAGCAGCTCGCTCACAGGGCGGCCCTATAATTCACCCCTCCACTTT
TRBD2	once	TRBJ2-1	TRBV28	CASNPSGAYNEQFF	TGTGCCAGCAACCCTAGCGGGGCCTACAATGAGCAGTTCTTC
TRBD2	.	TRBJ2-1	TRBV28	CASRKGTSGRYEQFF	TGTGCCAGCCGAAAGGGGACTAGCGGGAGGTATGAGCAGTTCTTC
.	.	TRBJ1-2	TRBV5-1	CASSGRTGTSGGYTF	TGCGCCAGCAGCGGCCGAACCGGGACATCTGGGGGCTACACCTTC
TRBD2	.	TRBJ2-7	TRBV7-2	CASSPRGAGGPYEQYF	TGTGCCAGCAGCCCTCGCGGCGCGGGAGGCCCCTACGAGCAGTACTTC
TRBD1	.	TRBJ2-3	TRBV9	CASNMGQGTDTQYF	TGTGCCAGCAATATGGGACAGGGCACAGATACGCAGTATTTT
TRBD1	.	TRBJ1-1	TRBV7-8	CASSYRGRTEAFF	TGTGCCAGCAGCTACAGGGGGAGGACTGAAGCTTTCTTT
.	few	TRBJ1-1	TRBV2	CASRQGLMNTEAFF	TGTGCCAGCCGGCAGGGCCTCATGAACACTGAAGCTTTCTTT
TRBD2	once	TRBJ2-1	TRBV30	CAWSRTSRAEQFF	TGTGCCTGGAGTCGGACTAGCCGGGCTGAGCAGTTCTTC
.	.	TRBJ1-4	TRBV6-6	CASSPRVATNEKLFF	TGTGCCAGTAGTCCCAGGGTGGCCACTAATGAAAAACTGTTTTTT
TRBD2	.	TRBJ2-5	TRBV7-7	CASSLDPGRAYETQYF	TGTGCTAGCAGCTTAGATCCCGGGAGGGCCTACGAGACCCAGTACTTC
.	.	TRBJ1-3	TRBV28	CASRSFGVGSGNTIYF	TGTGCCAGCAGGTCCTTCGGGGTGGGCTCAGGAAACACCATATATTTT
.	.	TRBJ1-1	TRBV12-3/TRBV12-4	CASRRPRGTEAFF	TGTGCCAGCAGGCGGCCCAGAGGCACTGAAGCTTTCTTT
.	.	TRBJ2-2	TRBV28	CASSFSGANTGELFF	TGTGCCAGCAGTTTTAGCGGAGCGAACACCGGGGAGCTGTTTTTT
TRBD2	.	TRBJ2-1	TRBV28	CASKTSGRANEQFF	TGTGCCAGCAAGACTAGCGGGAGGGCGAATGAGCAGTTCTTC
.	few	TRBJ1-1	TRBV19	CASSSSLGGTEAFF	TGTGCCAGTAGTTCGAGCTTGGGGGGCACTGAAGCTTTCTTT
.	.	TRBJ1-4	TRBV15	CATSRSRGLLGMNEKLFF	TGTGCCACCAGCAGATCTCGAGGGCTGCTGGGGATGAACGAAAAACTGTTTTTT
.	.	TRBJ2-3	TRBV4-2	CASSQESGSRQGDTQYF	TGTGCCAGCAGCCAAGAGTCGGGCAGCCGGCAGGGAGATACGCAGTATTTT
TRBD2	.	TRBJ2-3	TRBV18	CASSPSGLAGVREKTDTQYF	TGTGCCAGCTCACCATCGGGACTAGCGGGAGTAAGGGAGAAGACAGATACGCAGTATTTT
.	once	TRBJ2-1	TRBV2	CASTRTYLSYNEQFF	TGTGCCAGCACCAGGACTTACCTTTCCTACAATGAGCAGTTCTTC
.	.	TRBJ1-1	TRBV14	CASSQDPAGRTFF	TGTGCCAGCAGCCAAGATCCGGCAGGGAGGACTTTCTTT
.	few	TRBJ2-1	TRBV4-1	CASSLRGDEQFF	TGCGCCAGCAGCCTCAGGGGAGATGAGCAGTTCTTC
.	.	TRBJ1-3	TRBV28	CASSFVTGLGNTIYF	TGTGCCAGCAGTTTCGTGACAGGACTTGGAAACACCATATATTTT
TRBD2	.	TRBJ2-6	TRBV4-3	CASSQDFGGAGPGANVLTF	TGCGCCAGCAGCCAAGATTTCGGGGGGGCGGGCCCTGGGGCCAACGTCCTGACTTTC
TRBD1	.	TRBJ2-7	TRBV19	CASSGTATYEQYF	TGTGCCAGTTCCGGGACAGCTACCTACGAGCAGTACTTC
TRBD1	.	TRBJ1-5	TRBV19	CASSITGTGDQQPQHF	TGTGCCAGTAGTATTACCGGGACAGGGGATCAGCAGCCCCAGCATTTT
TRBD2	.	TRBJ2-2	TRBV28	CASSGGSRTGELFF	TGTGCCAGCTCGGGCGGGAGTCGGACCGGGGAGCTGTTTTTT
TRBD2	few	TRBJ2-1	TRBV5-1	CASRLAGSSYNEQFF	TGCGCCAGCAGGCTAGCGGGAAGCTCCTACAATGAGCAGTTCTTC
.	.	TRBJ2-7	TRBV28	CASSQIHEQYF	TGTGCCAGCAGTCAAATCCACGAGCAGTACTTC
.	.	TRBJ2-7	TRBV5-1	CASSWGSSGDEQYF	TGCGCCAGCAGCTGGGGGAGTAGCGGAGACGAGCAGTACTTC
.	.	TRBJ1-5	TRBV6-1	CASSELAFQGINQPQHF	TGTGCCAGCAGTGAATTGGCTTTTCAGGGGATTAATCAGCCCCAGCATTTT
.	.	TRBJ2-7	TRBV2	CASSETRDYEQYF	TGTGCCAGCAGTGAGACGAGGGATTACGAGCAGTACTTC
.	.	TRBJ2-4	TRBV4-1	CASSRGGTEVAKNIQYF	TGCGCCAGCAGCCGAGGCGGGACAGAAGTAGCCAAAAACATTCAGTACTTC
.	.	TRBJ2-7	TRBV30	CAWSRGLALDEQYF	TGTGCCTGGAGTAGGGGGCTAGCGCTCGACGAGCAGTACTTC
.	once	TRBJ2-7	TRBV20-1	CSAHGNEQYF	TGCAGTGCACACGGGAACGAGCAGTACTTC